The 32 T cell receptor beta chains in this list originate from one sample, sequenced in a study of T cells and Merkel cell carcinoma outcomes. Sequenced by immunoSEQ multiplex PCR; TCRdb stores in-frame clones only, minus some. The top ten hold roughly 10% of the sample, which has around 16,000 clones, about four fifths seen once. The sequenced material came from tumor tissue from Merkel cell carcinoma. These receptors all come from a human donor with Merkel cell carcinoma.

The rearrangement links TRBV2 to TRBJ1-5; 7 bases are a match to TRBD1. CDR1 and CDR2 (germline): SNHLY, FYNNEI. The CDR3 runs 13 residues. Losses at the gene ends were 8 bases for V and 7 bases for J; bases not matched to a gene: 8. The CDR3 is CASQQGRGQPQHF. DNA of the CDR3: TGTGCCAGCCAACAGGGGAGGGGGCAGCCCCAGCATTTT.

The chain is built from TRBV30 and TRBJ2-2, with D possibly being TRBD2 (6 bases). The CDR3 totals 15 residues. Germline V gives CDR1 GTSNPN, CDR2 SVGIG (reference sequence). V lost 3 bases and J 5 bases, leaving 16 bases between the germline ends. CDR3 nucleotides: TGTGCCTGGAGCGCCATGAGCGGGCGGACCGGGGAGCTGTTTTTT. It codes for CAWSAMSGRTGELFF. The full variable domain, completed using reference TRBV30 and TRBJ2-2, is SQTIHQWPATLVQPVGSPLSLECTVEGTSNPNLYWYRQAAGRGLQLLFYSVGIGQISSEVPQNLSASRPQDRQFILSSKKLLLSDSGFYLCAWSAMSGRTGELFFGEGSRLTVL.

Only one count was recorded for this clone. The CDR3 bases are TGCGCCAGCGCGGCCGGGGGAACACCTGAAGCTTTCTTT. Residues: CASAAGGTPEAFF. This chain connects TRBV5-1 to TRBJ1-1; a weak D match, TRBD1 (5 bases). CDR1 and CDR2 from the germline V gene are SGHRS and YFSETQ. Trimming shortened V by 7 bases and J by 6 bases, and 16 bases separated the two germline ends. CDR3 length: 13 amino acids.

On this clone: Sequence at one end of the junction differs from germline and may be a read error. The chain uses TRBV6-6 and TRBJ2-1; TRBD2 matches 10 bases. The CDR3 is 15 residues long. CDR1 MNHNY and CDR2 SVGAGI come from the germline V gene (reference sequence). The CDR3 region is CASSLVAGGYNEQFF. Written as DNA, the CDR3 is TGTGCTAGCAGTTTAGTAGCGGGAGGTTACAATGAGCAGTTCTTC.

As regards this clone: This CDR3 is also generated by other DNA sequences in the sample. The chain couples TRBV11-2 to TRBJ2-7; D is perhaps TRBD1 (6 bases). The germline gives CDR1 SGHAT, CDR2 FQNNGV. The CDR3 length is 15 residues. V was cut by 1 base and J by 3 bases, with 13 bases left in between. DNA for the CDR3: TGTGCCAGCAGCTTAGGGGGGCCGGTGGACTACGAGCAGTACTTC. It encodes CASSLGGPVDYEQYF.

The chain carries TRBV28 and TRBJ2-7; no reliable D call. V was trimmed by 2 bases and J by 3 bases, leaving 5 bases between them. This CDR3 contains 12 residues. Germline lookup yields CDR1 MDHEN and CDR2 SYDVKM. The CDR3 bases are TGTGCCAGCAGTTTAACGAGCTACGAGCAGTACTTC. This codes for CASSLTSYEQYF. The full variable domain, with the rest looked up from reference TRBV28 and TRBJ2-7, is DVKVTQSSRYLVKRTGEKVFLECVQDMDHENMFWYRQDPGLGLRLIYFSYDVKMKEKGDIPEGYSVSREKKERFSLILESASTNQTSMYLCASSLTSYEQYFGPGTRLTVT.

The rearrangement joins TRBV4-2 to TRBJ2-3; 7 positions match TRBD1. V shed 4 bases, J shed 3 bases, and the junction held 10 bases outside the gene matches. Germline V gene data show CDR1 as LGHNA and CDR2 as YNFKEQ. This CDR3 is built from 16 residues. CDR3 residues: CASSRYRGFGTDTQYF. The CDR3 DNA is TGTGCCAGCAGCCGATACAGGGGATTCGGGACAGATACGCAGTATTTT.

This clone has only a few counts. The chain links TRBV10-1 to TRBJ1-1, with D unresolved. V was clipped by 3 bases and J by 5 bases, with 10 bases between them. CDR3 length: 13 residues. Per germline, CDR1 WNHNN and CDR2 SYGVQD (reference sequence). The DNA for the CDR3 is TGCGCCAGCAGTGAAAATCAAGCGACTGAAGCTTTCTTT. It translates to CASSENQATEAFF.

This chain uses TRBV30 with TRBJ1-5; maybe TRBD1 (6 bases). The CDR3 runs to 13 residues. V lost 5 bases and J lost 4, with 12 bases in between. Germline assignment: CDR1 GTSNPN and CDR2 SVGIG (reference sequence). The DNA for the CDR3 is TGTGCCTGGGGCAGGGGTGCGAATCAGCCCCAGCATTTT. Protein: CAWGRGANQPQHF.

The chain is built from TRBV27 and TRBJ1-2, with a possible D match to TRBD1 (6 bases). V was clipped by 3 bases and J by 6 bases, with 14 bases between them. Germline V gene sequence: CDR1 MNHEY, CDR2 SMNVEV (reference sequence). The CDR3 runs 14 residues. CDR3 nucleotides: TGTGCCAGCAGTTTGTTCAGGGGCGGTGATGGCTACACCTTC. Translating it yields CASSLFRGGDGYTF.

The V gene is TRBV7-2, the J gene TRBJ1-1; maybe TRBD1 (6 bases). V was shortened by 5 bases and J by 1 base, with 14 bases between the two germline ends. Germline V gives CDR1 SGHTA, CDR2 FQGNSA. The CDR3 consists of 15 residues. The CDR3 region has the DNA TGTGCCAGCAGCCCCGTGGGGGGCCAGAACACTGAAGCTTTCTTT. This encodes CASSPVGGQNTEAFF.

The chain carries TRBV27 and TRBJ1-1, with unresolved D. Germline assignment: CDR1 MNHEY and CDR2 SMNVEV (reference sequence). There are 16 residues in the CDR3. Trimming took 5 bases from V and 5 from J, leaving 21 bases between them. This CDR3 is CASSPTAGMGWTEAFF. For the CDR3, the DNA is TGTGCCAGCAGTCCAACCGCGGGGATGGGATGGACTGAAGCTTTCTTT.

DNA for the CDR3: TGTGCCAGCAGCTTCGGGCAGGGGGCTTCCTACGAGCAGTACTTC. Residues: CASSFGQGASYEQYF. V usage is TRBV11-2 and J usage is TRBJ2-7, with TRBD1 identical over 8 bases. The germline CDR1 and CDR2 sequences are SGHAT and FQNNGV. This CDR3 has 15 amino acids. J gave up 1 base and V 3 bases, and 5 bases lay outside the gene matches.

The chain recombines TRBV4-1 with TRBJ1-2; D gene ambiguous. There are 15 residues in the CDR3. Germline CDR1 is MGHRA and CDR2 is YSYEKL. V was clipped by 0 bases and J by 1 base, with 9 bases between them. The CDR3 coding sequence is TGCGCCAGCAGCCAAGACGGGCAGATTAACTATGGCTACACCTTC. It is translated as CASSQDGQINYGYTF.

CDR3 amino acids: CASSFAQEETQYF. Written as DNA, the CDR3 is TGTGCCAGCAGTTTTGCCCAGGAGGAGACCCAGTACTTC. The chain uses TRBV27 and TRBJ2-5; D is unresolved. The CDR3 has 13 amino acids. Trimming took off 3 bases at V and 5 bases at J, with 10 bases between the two ends. Per germline, CDR1 MNHEY and CDR2 SMNVEV (reference sequence).

The gene calls are TRBV9 and TRBJ1-1; 11 positions match TRBD1. This CDR3 is 17 amino acids long. Germline CDR1 is SGDLS and CDR2 is YYNGEE. The V gene end was trimmed by 0 bases and the J gene end by 0 bases; junction bases not matched to a gene: 4. CDR3 bases: TGTGCCAGCAGCGTAGGTTTGGACAGGGGGCTGAACACTGAAGCTTTCTTT. It is translated as CASSVGLDRGLNTEAFF.

The CDR3 here is CASSLRQGRNTDTQYF. DNA for the CDR3: TGCGCCAGCAGCTTGAGACAGGGTAGAAACACAGATACGCAGTATTTT. V usage is TRBV5-1 and J usage is TRBJ2-3; 7 bases map to TRBD1. Germline V lookup: CDR1 SGHRS, CDR2 YFSETQ. The junction had 7 bases not matched to a gene; V was cut back by 1 base and J by 2 bases. The CDR3 contains 16 residues.

V is TRBV28 and J is TRBJ1-5; TRBD1 agrees at 9 bases. This CDR3 contains 16 residues. V shed 3 bases, J shed 0 bases, and the junction held 3 bases outside the gene matches. From germline, CDR1 is MDHEN and CDR2 SYDVKM. The CDR3 loop is CASSLDRGNSNQPQHF. CDR3 sequence (DNA): TGTGCCAGCAGTTTGGACAGGGGAAATAGCAATCAGCCCCAGCATTTT.

The J gene is TRBJ1-1, the V gene TRBV6-5; D is undetermined. The CDR3 is made up of 15 amino acids. Germline CDR1 MNHEY, CDR2 SVGAGI. The V end lost 0 bases, the J end lost 5 bases, and 13 bases lay between the germline ends. CDR3 in amino acids: CASSYSPKVETEAFF. CDR3 DNA sequence: TGTGCCAGCAGTTACTCCCCAAAGGTAGAGACTGAAGCTTTCTTT.

The chain recombines TRBV5-1 with TRBJ1-5; D gene uncertain. Germline lookup yields CDR1 SGHRS and CDR2 YFSETQ. V lost 0 bases and J lost 4, with 8 bases in between. The CDR3 spans 14 residues. The CDR3 region is CASSLDGRNQPQHF. In DNA, the CDR3 is TGCGCCAGCAGCTTGGATGGCAGAAATCAGCCCCAGCATTTT. Full variable domain (outside the CDR3, taken from reference TRBV5-1 and TRBJ1-5): KAGVTQTPRYLIKTRGQQVTLSCSPISGHRSVSWYQQTPGQGLQFLFEYFSETQRNKGNFPGRFSGRQFSNSRSEMNVSTLELGDSALYLCASSLDGRNQPQHFGDGTRLSIL.

The chain couples TRBV6-6 to TRBJ2-7; D is unresolved. CDR1 is MNHNY and CDR2 is SVGAGI in the germline V gene (reference sequence). V shed 6 bases and J shed 4 bases, with 19 bases lying between them. The CDR3 has 15 residues. The CDR3 DNA sequence: TGTGCCAGCAGCTCACAGACGGAGAAAGGATACGAGCAGTACTTC. Amino acids: CASSSQTEKGYEQYF.

This clone is termed medium-sized. The V gene is TRBV5-6, the J gene TRBJ2-7, with 8 bases that match TRBD1. The CDR3 totals 15 residues. The junction had 4 bases not matched to a gene; V was cut back by 0 bases and J by 2 bases. Germline values: CDR1 SGHDT, CDR2 YYEEEE. The chain's CDR3 is CASSLAGQGAYEQYF. The CDR3 bases are TGTGCCAGCAGCTTGGCTGGACAGGGAGCCTACGAGCAGTACTTC.

V usage is TRBV10-3 and J usage is TRBJ1-2; 8 bases are shared with TRBD1. The CDR3 sequence is 14 residues long. Trimming took 2 bases from V and 7 from J; bases not matched to a gene: 6. Germline CDR1 is ENHRY and CDR2 is SYGVKD. CDR3 protein: CAISESQGAGGYTF. The CDR3 DNA follows: TGTGCCATCAGTGAGAGTCAGGGGGCGGGTGGCTACACCTTC.

CDR3 protein: CASTLQGDTEAFF. The CDR3 nucleotides read TGTGCCAGCACTTTACAGGGGGACACTGAAGCTTTCTTT. V and J are TRBV6-5 and TRBJ1-1; 8 nucleotides agree with TRBD1. The germline gives CDR1 MNHEY, CDR2 SVGAGI. V lost 7 bases to trimming and J lost 3 bases; unmatched junction nucleotides: 4. The CDR3 totals 13 residues.

The chain carries TRBV20-1 and TRBJ2-3; no firm D call. CDR1 and CDR2 from the germline V gene are DFQATT and SNEGSKA (reference sequence). V was pared by 1 base and J by 4 bases, with 3 bases between. This CDR3 has 11 amino acids. As DNA, the CDR3 is TGCAGTGCTAGAGTGTCAGATACGCAGTATTTT. It translates to CSARVSDTQYF.

Only one count was recorded for this clone. The rearrangement uses TRBV7-3 and TRBJ2-3, with D possibly matching TRBD1 (5 bases). The CDR3 loop spans 14 amino acids. Germline-derived CDR1 and CDR2 are SGHTA and FQGTGA. The germline V and J ends were trimmed by 0 bases and 2 bases, with 6 bases remaining between them. The DNA of the CDR3 is TGTGCCAGCAGCTTAACGACAGACACAGATACGCAGTATTTT. Protein sequence: CASSLTTDTDTQYF.

The gene calls are TRBV11-2 and TRBJ2-7, with D possibly being TRBD1 (6 bases). CDR1 and CDR2 from the germline V gene are SGHAT and FQNNGV. The CDR3 has 17 amino acids. V was trimmed by 2 bases and J by 4 bases, leaving 21 bases between them. The CDR3, as DNA: TGTGCCAGCAGCTTAACGGTTTCGGAGACAGGCGCATACGAGCAGTACTTC. It encodes CASSLTVSETGAYEQYF. Complete variable domain (other parts from reference TRBV11-2 and TRBJ2-7): EAGVAQSPRYKIIEKRQSVAFWCNPISGHATLYWYQQILGQGPKLLIQFQNNGVVDDSQLPKDRFSAERLKGVDSTLKIQPAKLEDSAVYLCASSLTVSETGAYEQYFGPGTRLTVT.

CDR3 sequence: CASSRRQGTGIQYF. The CDR3 DNA sequence: TGTGCCAGCAGCAGAAGACAGGGTACGGGCATTCAGTACTTC. The chain employs TRBV28 and TRBJ2-4; 7 bases are shared with TRBD1. The CDR3 runs 14 residues. Germline CDR1 MDHEN, CDR2 SYDVKM. V dropped 6 bases and J dropped 9; count of bases not matched to a gene: 11.

The chain employs TRBV11-2 and TRBJ2-7, with 9 bases lining up with TRBD1. This CDR3 region has 15 residues. With V trimmed by 5 bases and J by 2 bases, 7 bases remained unmatched. CDR1 and CDR2 from the germline V gene are SGHAT and FQNNGV. This chain's CDR3 is CASSTPGQGTYEQYF. In DNA, the CDR3 is TGTGCCAGCAGCACTCCGGGACAGGGAACCTACGAGCAGTACTTC.

The chain has TRBV6-5 and TRBJ2-7, with 10 bases aligning to TRBD2. CDR3 length: 15 residues. Unmatched junction bases numbered 3, after V lost 0 bases and J lost 4 bases. The germline V gene has CDR1 MNHEY and CDR2 SVGAGI. CDR3 coding DNA: TGTGCCAGCAGTTACTCGTCACTAGCGGGGTACGAGCAGTACTTC. It yields the protein CASSYSSLAGYEQYF.

V gene TRBV11-1 combines with J gene TRBJ2-1; 13 nucleotides align to TRBD2. The CDR3 covers 16 residues. Germline assignment: CDR1 SGHAT and CDR2 FQDESV (reference sequence). J was trimmed by 9 bases and V by 5 bases; bases with no gene match: 10. CDR3 sequence (DNA): TGTGCCAGCAGCCTCTTTACGGGACTAGCGGGACTTGAGCAGTTCTTC. This translates into CASSLFTGLAGLEQFF.

V and J are TRBV25-1 and TRBJ2-5, with TRBD2 matching 9 bases. The length of the CDR3 is 15 residues. J lost 2 bases, V lost 8 bases, and 9 bases had no gene match. Germline values: CDR1 MGHDK, CDR2 SYGVNS. CDR3 bases: TGTGCCAGCGTCCTTACTAGCGGGCGTCAAGAGACCCAGTACTTC. Translating it yields CASVLTSGRQETQYF.